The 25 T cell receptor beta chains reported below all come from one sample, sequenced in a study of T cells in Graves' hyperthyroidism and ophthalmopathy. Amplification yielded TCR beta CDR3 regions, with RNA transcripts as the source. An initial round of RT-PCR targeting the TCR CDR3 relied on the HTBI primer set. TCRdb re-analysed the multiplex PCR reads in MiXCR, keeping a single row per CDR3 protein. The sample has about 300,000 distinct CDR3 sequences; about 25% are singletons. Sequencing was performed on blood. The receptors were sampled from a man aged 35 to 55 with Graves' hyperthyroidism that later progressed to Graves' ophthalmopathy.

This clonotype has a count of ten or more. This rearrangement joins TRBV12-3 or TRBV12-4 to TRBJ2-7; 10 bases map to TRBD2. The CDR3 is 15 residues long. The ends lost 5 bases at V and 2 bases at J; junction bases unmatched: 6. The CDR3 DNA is TGTGCCAGCAGTAAACAGCGGGAGGGAGCCTACGAGCAGTACTTC. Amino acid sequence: CASSKQREGAYEQYF.

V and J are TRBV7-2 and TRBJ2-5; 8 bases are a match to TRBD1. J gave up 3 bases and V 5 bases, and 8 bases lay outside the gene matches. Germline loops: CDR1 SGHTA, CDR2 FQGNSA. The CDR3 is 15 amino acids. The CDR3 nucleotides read TGTGCCAGCAGCCTGCATCCGGGACAGGAAGAGACCCAGTACTTC. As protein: CASSLHPGQEETQYF.

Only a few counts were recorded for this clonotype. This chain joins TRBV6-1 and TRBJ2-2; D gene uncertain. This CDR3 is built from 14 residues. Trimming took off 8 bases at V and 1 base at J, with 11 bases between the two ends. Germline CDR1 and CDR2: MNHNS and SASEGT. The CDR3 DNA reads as TGTGCCAGCCCCGCCTTACAGAACACCGGGGAGCTGTTTTTT. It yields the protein CASPALQNTGELFF.

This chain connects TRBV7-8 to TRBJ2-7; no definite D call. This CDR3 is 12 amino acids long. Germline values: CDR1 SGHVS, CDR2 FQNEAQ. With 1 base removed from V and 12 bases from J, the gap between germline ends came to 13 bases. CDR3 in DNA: TGTGCCAGCAGCTTAGTGGCCCACTCGATGTACTTC. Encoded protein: CASSLVAHSMYF.

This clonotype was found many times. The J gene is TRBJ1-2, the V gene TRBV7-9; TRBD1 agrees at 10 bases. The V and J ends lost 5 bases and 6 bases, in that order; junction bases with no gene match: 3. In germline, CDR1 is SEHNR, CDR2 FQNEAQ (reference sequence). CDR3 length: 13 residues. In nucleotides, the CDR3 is TGTGCCAGCAGCCGGACAGGGGGGGATGGCTACACCTTC. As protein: CASSRTGGDGYTF.

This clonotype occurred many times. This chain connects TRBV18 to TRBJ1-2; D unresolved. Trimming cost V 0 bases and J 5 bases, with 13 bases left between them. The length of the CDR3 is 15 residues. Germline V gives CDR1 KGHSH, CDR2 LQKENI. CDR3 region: CASSPPSRSNYGYTF. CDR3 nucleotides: TGTGCCAGCTCACCACCATCTCGGTCAAATTATGGCTACACCTTC.

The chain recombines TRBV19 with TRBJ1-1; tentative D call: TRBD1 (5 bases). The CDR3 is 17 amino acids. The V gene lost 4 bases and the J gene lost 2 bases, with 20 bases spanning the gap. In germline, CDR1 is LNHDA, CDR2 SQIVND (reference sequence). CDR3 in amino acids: CASSTPPSGDRNTEAFF. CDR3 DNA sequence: TGTGCCAGTAGTACCCCCCCTTCGGGGGATAGAAACACTGAAGCTTTCTTT.

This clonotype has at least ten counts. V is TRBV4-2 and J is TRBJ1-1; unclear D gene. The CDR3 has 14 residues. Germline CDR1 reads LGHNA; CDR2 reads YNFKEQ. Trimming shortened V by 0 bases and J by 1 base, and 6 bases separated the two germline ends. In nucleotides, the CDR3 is TGTGCCAGCAGCCAAGAGTGGGGGAACACTGAAGCTTTCTTT. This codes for CASSQEWGNTEAFF.

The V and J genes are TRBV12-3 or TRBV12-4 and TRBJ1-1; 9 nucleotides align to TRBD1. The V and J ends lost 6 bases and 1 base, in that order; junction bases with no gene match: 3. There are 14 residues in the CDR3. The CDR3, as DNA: TGTGCCAGCAGGATGGACAGGGGGAACACTGAAGCTTTCTTT. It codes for CASRMDRGNTEAFF.

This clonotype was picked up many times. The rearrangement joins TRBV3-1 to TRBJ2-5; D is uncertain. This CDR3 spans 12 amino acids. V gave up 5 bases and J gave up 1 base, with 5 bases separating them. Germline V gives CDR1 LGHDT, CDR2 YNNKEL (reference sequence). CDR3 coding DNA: TGTGCCAGCAGCTGGATCCAAGAGACCCAGTACTTC. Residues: CASSWIQETQYF.

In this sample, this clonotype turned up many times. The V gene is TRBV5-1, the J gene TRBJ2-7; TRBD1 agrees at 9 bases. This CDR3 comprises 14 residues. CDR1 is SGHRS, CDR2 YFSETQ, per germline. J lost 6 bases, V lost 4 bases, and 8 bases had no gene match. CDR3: CASSPLQGAGEQYF. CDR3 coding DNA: TGCGCCAGCAGCCCCCTACAGGGGGCAGGCGAGCAGTACTTC.

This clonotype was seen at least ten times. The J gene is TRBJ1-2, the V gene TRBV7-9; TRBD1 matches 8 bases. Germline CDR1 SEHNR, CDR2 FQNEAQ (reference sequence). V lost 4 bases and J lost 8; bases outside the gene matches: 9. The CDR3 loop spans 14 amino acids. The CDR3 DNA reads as TGTGCCAGCAGCTCATCAGGGGGCGCGGGGGGCTACACCTTC. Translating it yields CASSSSGGAGGYTF.

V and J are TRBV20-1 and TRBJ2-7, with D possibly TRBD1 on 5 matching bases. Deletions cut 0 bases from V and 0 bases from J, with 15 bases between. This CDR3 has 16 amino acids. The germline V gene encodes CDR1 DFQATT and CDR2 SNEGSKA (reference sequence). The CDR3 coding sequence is TGCAGTGCTAGAGATCCAACAGGCAGAGTCTCCTACGAGCAGTACTTC. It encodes CSARDPTGRVSYEQYF.

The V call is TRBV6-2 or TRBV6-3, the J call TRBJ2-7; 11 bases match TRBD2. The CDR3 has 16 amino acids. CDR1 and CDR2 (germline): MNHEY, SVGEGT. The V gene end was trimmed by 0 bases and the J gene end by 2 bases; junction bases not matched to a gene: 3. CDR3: CASSYSTSGTTYEQYF. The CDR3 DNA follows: TGTGCCAGCAGTTACTCGACTAGCGGGACTACCTACGAGCAGTACTTC.

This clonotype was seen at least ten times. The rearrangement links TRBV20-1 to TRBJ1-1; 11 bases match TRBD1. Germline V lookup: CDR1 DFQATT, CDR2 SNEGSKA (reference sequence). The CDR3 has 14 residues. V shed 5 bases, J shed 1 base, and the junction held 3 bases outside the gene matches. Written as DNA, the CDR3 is TGCAGTGCTGGACAGGGGGCTGGGAACACTGAAGCTTTCTTT. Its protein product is CSAGQGAGNTEAFF.

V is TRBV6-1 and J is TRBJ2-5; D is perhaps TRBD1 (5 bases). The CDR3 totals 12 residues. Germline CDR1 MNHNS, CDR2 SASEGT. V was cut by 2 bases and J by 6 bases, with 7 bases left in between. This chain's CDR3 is CASSEWGQTQYF. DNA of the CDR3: TGTGCCAGCAGTGAATGGGGCCAGACCCAGTACTTC.

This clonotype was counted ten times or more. This CDR3 is CASSYRGDYGYTF. CDR3 sequence (DNA): TGTGCCAGCAGTTACAGGGGTGACTATGGCTACACCTTC. The chain links TRBV25-1 to TRBJ1-2, with TRBD1 matching over 7 bases. V dropped 5 bases and J dropped 3; count of bases not matched to a gene: 3. Germline values: CDR1 MGHDK, CDR2 SYGVNS. The length of the CDR3 is 13 residues.

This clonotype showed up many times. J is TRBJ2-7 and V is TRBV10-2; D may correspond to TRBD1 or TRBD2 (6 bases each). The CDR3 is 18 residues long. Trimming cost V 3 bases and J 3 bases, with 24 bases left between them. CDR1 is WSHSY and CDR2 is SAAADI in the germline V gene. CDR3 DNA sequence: TGCGCCAGCAGTGAAGGGGGGCTTGGAGCCCGACCAAACTACGAGCAGTACTTC. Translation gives CASSEGGLGARPNYEQYF.

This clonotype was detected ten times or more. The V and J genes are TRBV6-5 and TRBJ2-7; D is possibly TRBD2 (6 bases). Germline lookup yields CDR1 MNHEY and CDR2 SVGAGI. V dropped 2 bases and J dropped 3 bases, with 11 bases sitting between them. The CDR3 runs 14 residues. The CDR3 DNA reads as TGTGCCAGCAGTTACGCGGGGTTGGGCTACGAGCAGTACTTC. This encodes CASSYAGLGYEQYF.

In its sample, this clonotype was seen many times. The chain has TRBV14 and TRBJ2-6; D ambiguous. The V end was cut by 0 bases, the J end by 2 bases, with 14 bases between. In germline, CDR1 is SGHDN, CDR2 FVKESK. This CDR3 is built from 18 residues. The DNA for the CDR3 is TGTGCCAGCAGCCAAGATCCGAACCCGATCCCTGGGGCCAACGTCCTGACTTTC. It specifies CASSQDPNPIPGANVLTF.

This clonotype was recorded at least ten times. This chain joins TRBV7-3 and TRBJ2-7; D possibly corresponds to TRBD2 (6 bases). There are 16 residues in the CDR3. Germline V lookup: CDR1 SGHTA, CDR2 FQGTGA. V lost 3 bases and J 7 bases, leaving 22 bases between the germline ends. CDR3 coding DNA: TGTGCCAGCAGCTTGGGGCCCCGGGACTCCCCGTTGGAGCAGTACTTC. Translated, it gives CASSLGPRDSPLEQYF.

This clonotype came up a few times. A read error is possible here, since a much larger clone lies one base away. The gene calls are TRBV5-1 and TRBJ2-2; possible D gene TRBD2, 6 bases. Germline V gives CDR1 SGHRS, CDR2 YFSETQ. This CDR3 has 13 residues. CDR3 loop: CASNDPNTGGLFF. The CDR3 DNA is TGCGCCAGCAACGATCCGAACACCGGGGGGCTGTTTTTT.

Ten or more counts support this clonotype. CDR3 sequence reads: CASSEAAGREETQYF. The CDR3 bases are TGTGCCAGCAGTGAAGCGGCCGGACGGGAAGAGACCCAGTACTTC. The J gene is TRBJ2-5, the V gene TRBV6-1; no firm D call. The CDR3 runs to 15 residues. Trimming took off 0 bases at V and 3 bases at J, with 11 bases between the two ends. Germline CDR1 reads MNHNS; CDR2 reads SASEGT.

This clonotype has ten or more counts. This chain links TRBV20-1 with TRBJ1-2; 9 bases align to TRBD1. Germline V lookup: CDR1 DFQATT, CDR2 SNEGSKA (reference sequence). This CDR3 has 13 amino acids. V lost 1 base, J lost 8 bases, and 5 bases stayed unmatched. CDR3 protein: CSARAWTGEGYTF. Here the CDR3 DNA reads TGCAGTGCTAGAGCTTGGACAGGGGAAGGCTACACCTTC.

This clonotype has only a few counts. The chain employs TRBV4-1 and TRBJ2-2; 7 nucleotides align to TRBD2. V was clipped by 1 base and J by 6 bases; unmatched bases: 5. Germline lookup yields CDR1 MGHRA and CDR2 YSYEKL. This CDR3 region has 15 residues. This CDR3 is CASSQGEGGPGELFF. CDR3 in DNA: TGCGCCAGCAGCCAAGGGGAGGGCGGGCCCGGGGAGCTGTTTTTT.